The present T cell receptor beta chain was sequenced within a study of blood T cells in healthy people across ages. Trimming cost V 1 base and J 5 bases; bases outside gene matches: 4. This CDR3 region has 15 residues. Looked up from germline, CDR1 is LGHNA and CDR2 is YSLEER. A second roughly 6 to 12 cycle PCR used barcoded and J-beta primers. TCRdb itself ran the 5' RACE reads through MiXCR, one entry per CDR3 protein. The sample lists almost 550,000 distinct CDR3 sequences; around 24% were seen once. Regarding the study as a whole: The donors' CMV status was not determined, possibly confounding changes in expanded clonotypes. Both higher diversity and more naive CD4+ cells marked long-lived donors when set against aged donors.

Comment on this clonotype: Its antigen is unidentified.

The same sample was also studied in work on T cells of mothers and their children. This second report adds: At about 1.5 ug per 15 ul, all of the extracted RNA went into cDNA synthesis. Each child gave about 3 million TCR beta CDR3 reads (each mother, over 8.5 million).

The chain joins TRBV4-3 to TRBJ2-3; 9 bases line up with TRBD2. The sequenced sample was blood. This receptor was obtained from a boy between 10 and 17 years old in good health. CDR3 DNA sequence: TGCGCCAGCAGCCAAGTGCGGGGGGGGCAAGATACGCAGTATTTT. Encoded protein: CASSQVRGGQDTQYF.